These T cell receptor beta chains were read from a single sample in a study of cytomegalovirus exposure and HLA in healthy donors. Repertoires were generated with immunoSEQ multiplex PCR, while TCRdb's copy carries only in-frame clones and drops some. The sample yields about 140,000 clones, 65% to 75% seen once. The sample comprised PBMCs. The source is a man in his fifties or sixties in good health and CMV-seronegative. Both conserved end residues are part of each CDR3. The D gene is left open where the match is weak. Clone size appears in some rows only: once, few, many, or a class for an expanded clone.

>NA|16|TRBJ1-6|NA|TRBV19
CASSIGPGRDNSPLHF
TGTGCCAGTAGTATTGGTCCTGGGCGGGATAATTCACCCCTCCACTTT
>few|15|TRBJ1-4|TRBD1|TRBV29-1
CSVSKGARSNEKLFF
TGCAGCGTTTCCAAGGGGGCGCGTAGTAATGAAAAACTGTTTTTT
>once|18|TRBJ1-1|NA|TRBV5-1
CASSFWVGADLSNTEAFF
TGCGCCAGCAGCTTCTGGGTGGGGGCAGACCTTTCCAACACTGAAGCTTTCTTT
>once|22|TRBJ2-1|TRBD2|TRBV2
CASSERREYGTSGPRSYNEQFF
TGTGCCAGCAGTGAAAGAAGGGAATACGGGACTAGCGGCCCTCGCTCCTACAATGAGCAGTTCTTC
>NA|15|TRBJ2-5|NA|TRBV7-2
CASSLNAVRGETQYF
TGTGCCAGCAGCTTAAACGCGGTCCGGGGGGAGACCCAGTACTTC
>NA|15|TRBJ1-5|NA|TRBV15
CATSREGASNQPQHF
TGTGCCACCAGCAGAGAAGGGGCATCCAATCAGCCCCAGCATTTT
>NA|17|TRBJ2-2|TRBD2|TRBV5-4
CASREGLAGLNTGELFF
TGTGCCAGCAGGGAGGGACTAGCGGGCCTTAACACCGGGGAGCTGTTTTTT
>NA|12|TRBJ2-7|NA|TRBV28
CASSLVQYEQYF
TGTGCCAGCAGTTTAGTCCAATACGAGCAGTACTTC
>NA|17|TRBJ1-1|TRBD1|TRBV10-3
CAISAPGQGTLNTEAFF
TGTGCCATCAGTGCTCCGGGACAGGGGACCTTGAACACTGAAGCTTTCTTT
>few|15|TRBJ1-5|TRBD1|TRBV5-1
CASSGGQLGNQPQHF
TGCGCCAGCAGCGGGGGACAGCTAGGGAATCAGCCCCAGCATTTT
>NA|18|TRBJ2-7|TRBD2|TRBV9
CASSEGTSGSDATYEQYF
TGTGCCAGCAGCGAAGGGACTAGCGGGAGCGATGCAACCTACGAGCAGTACTTC
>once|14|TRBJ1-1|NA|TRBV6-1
CASSQTGMNTEAFF
TGTGCCAGCAGTCAAACAGGGATGAACACTGAAGCTTTCTTT
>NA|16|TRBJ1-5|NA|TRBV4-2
CASSQDGHPSGQPQHF
TGTGCCAGCAGCCAAGATGGTCATCCCTCAGGGCAGCCCCAGCATTTT
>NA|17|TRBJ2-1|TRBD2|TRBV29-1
CSVRGFTLAGRENEQFF
TGCAGCGTCCGTGGCTTCACTTTAGCGGGGAGGGAGAATGAGCAGTTCTTC
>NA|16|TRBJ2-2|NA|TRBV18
CASSPLAGSNTGELFF
TGTGCCAGCTCACCACTGGCGGGATCGAACACCGGGGAGCTGTTTTTT
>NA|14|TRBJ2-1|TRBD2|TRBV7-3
CASSPGLPHNEQFF
TGTGCCAGCAGCCCGGGACTACCTCACAATGAGCAGTTCTTC
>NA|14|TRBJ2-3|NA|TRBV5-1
CASSVQGSTDTQYF
TGCGCCAGCAGCGTACAGGGAAGCACAGATACGCAGTATTTT
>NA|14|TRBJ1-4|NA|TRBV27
CASSLRGRNEKLFF
TGTGCCAGCAGTTTAAGAGGCCGGAATGAAAAACTGTTTTTT
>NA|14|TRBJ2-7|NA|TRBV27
CASSPPGLSLGQYF
TGTGCCAGCAGTCCCCCGGGACTCTCATTAGGGCAGTACTTC
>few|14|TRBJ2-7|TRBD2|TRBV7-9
CASSSSGTTHEQYF
TGTGCCAGCAGCTCCTCCGGGACTACACACGAGCAGTACTTC
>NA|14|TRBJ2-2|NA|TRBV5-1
CASSLGYGTGELFF
TGCGCCAGCAGCTTGGGGTACGGGACAGGGGAGCTGTTTTTT
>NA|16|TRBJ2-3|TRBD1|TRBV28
CASSLGDRVGTDTQYF
TGTGCCAGCAGTTTAGGCGACAGGGTGGGCACAGATACGCAGTATTTT
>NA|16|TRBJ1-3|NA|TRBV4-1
CASSQDGAVSGNTIYF
TGCGCCAGCAGCCAAGATGGAGCAGTCTCTGGAAACACCATATATTTT
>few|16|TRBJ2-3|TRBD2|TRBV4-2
CASSQDSGRGPDTQYF
TGTGCCAGCAGCCAAGATAGCGGGAGGGGCCCGGATACGCAGTATTTT
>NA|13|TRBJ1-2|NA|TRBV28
CASSFGTRYGYTF
TGTGCCAGCAGTTTCGGGACACGCTATGGCTACACCTTC
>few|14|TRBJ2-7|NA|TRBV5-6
CASSLSGIDHEQYF
TGTGCCAGCAGCTTGTCGGGGATCGACCACGAGCAGTACTTC
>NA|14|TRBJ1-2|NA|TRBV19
CASSIDGRAYGYTF
TGTGCCAGTAGTATAGACGGCAGGGCCTATGGCTACACCTTC
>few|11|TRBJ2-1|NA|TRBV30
CAWSDRARGFF
TGTGCCTGGAGTGACAGGGCCCGAGGGTTCTTC
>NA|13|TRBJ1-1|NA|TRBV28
CASTFPAVPEAFF
TGTGCCAGCACCTTTCCCGCAGTTCCTGAAGCTTTCTTT